Presented here are 27 T cell receptor beta chains from one specimen sequenced in a study of T cells after posttransplantation cyclophosphamide. Busulfan-fludarabine conditioning, marrow transplant, and cyclophosphamide on days +3 and +4 were administered. Produced via immunoSEQ multiplex PCR; TCRdb's table is partial and in-frame only. Among about 12,000 clones listed, over 80% were seen once. The input for sequencing was PBMCs, taken after allogeneic stem cell transplant with posttransplant cyclophosphamide. The source is a female patient aged 30 to 45 who received an allogeneic stem cell transplant from an unrelated donor, was CMV-positive, and had no GVHD. Part of the T cell pool may stem from the graft donor.

The V gene is TRBV2, the J gene TRBJ2-5, with TRBD1 matching over 8 bases. Judging by the DNA end, TRBJ2-7 fits better; the J call may be wrong. CDR3 size: 12 residues. Germline V gene sequence: CDR1 SNHLY, CDR2 FYNNEI. CDR3 region: CASSTGGNEQYF. The CDR3 coding sequence is TGTGCCAGCAGCACAGGGGGGAACGAGCAGTACTTC.

This clone was detected once. The rearrangement uses TRBV25-1 and TRBJ1-1; no definite D call. CDR3 length equals 15 residues. CDR1 and CDR2 (germline): MGHDK, SYGVNS. The ends were cut back, 5 bases at V and 3 bases at J, with 16 bases in the middle. The CDR3 region is CASSRPGSADTEAFF. The DNA for the CDR3 is TGTGCCAGCAGTAGGCCGGGGAGTGCGGACACTGAAGCTTTCTTT.

The V gene is TRBV27, the J gene TRBJ2-7; D not resolved. This CDR3 has 14 residues. V was trimmed by 1 base and J by 5 bases, leaving 12 bases between them. CDR1 and CDR2 (germline): MNHEY, SMNVEV (reference sequence). The chain's CDR3 is CASSLWAERNEQYF. The CDR3 nucleotides read TGTGCCAGCAGTTTATGGGCAGAAAGGAACGAGCAGTACTTC.

The V call is TRBV27, the J call TRBJ2-2; D is undetermined. Germline V gene sequence: CDR1 MNHEY, CDR2 SMNVEV (reference sequence). The CDR3 length is 17 residues. V was shortened by 5 bases and J by 7 bases, with 23 bases between the two germline ends. The CDR3 protein is CASSPPQQPKLIGELFF. In DNA form, the CDR3 reads TGTGCCAGCAGTCCGCCCCAACAACCGAAGTTAATCGGGGAGCTGTTTTTT.

This chain connects TRBV6-5 to TRBJ2-5, with 7 bases that match TRBD1. The J call could be wrong; TRBJ2-7 is a better fit for the DNA end. The germline V gene has CDR1 MNHEY and CDR2 SVGAGI. CDR3 length: 13 residues. The CDR3 DNA reads as TGTGCCAGCAGTTATGGGGACAGATACGAGCAGTACTTC. Translation: CASSYGDRYEQYF.

The V call is TRBV11-3, the J call TRBJ2-2; 10 positions agree with TRBD1. In germline, CDR1 is SGHNT, CDR2 YENEEA. This CDR3 has 14 amino acids. The J segment lost 6 bases and the V segment lost 6 bases, leaving 4 bases of the junction unmatched. CDR3 DNA sequence: TGTGCCAGCAGGGGACAGGGGTTATCCGGGGAGCTGTTTTTT. Encoded protein: CASRGQGLSGELFF. The full variable domain, its missing parts supplied by reference TRBV11-3 and TRBJ2-2, is EAGVVQSPRYKIIEKKQPVAFWCNPISGHNTLYWYLQNLGQGPELLIRYENEEAVDDSQLPKDRFSAERLKGVDSTLKIQPAELGDSAVYLCASRGQGLSGELFFGEGSRLTVL.

The chain has TRBV6-1 and TRBJ2-3, with TRBD1 as a possible D gene (5 bases). The CDR3 runs to 14 residues. Looked up from germline, CDR1 is MNHNS and CDR2 is SASEGT. Deletions cut 6 bases from V and 11 bases from J, with 21 bases between. The CDR3 sequence is CASSPDKGARGQYF. In DNA, the CDR3 is TGTGCCAGCAGCCCGGACAAAGGTGCAAGGGGGCAGTATTTT.

This clone was recorded once. This sequence joins TRBV18 and TRBJ2-7; 9 nucleotides agree with TRBD1. Germline assignment: CDR1 KGHSH and CDR2 LQKENI. Trimming took 5 bases from V and 3 from J; bases not matched to a gene: 11. The CDR3 consists of 16 residues. The CDR3, as DNA: TGTGCCAGCTCATCAACGGGTGGGACAGGGTTCTACGAGCAGTACTTC. Translation gives CASSSTGGTGFYEQYF.

This clone has only one observation. The V call is TRBV4-2, the J call TRBJ1-4; tentatively, D is TRBD1 (5 bases). V shed 3 bases and J shed 7 bases, with 24 bases lying between them. Germline V lookup: CDR1 LGHNA, CDR2 YNFKEQ. This CDR3 contains 18 residues. The CDR3 DNA follows: TGTGCCAGCAGCCAGACGGGGACGGCGGGGCCTTGGGTTGAAAAACTGTTTTTT. It codes for CASSQTGTAGPWVEKLFF.

J is TRBJ1-2 and V is TRBV30; D may be TRBD1 (5 bases). This CDR3 has 13 amino acids. The V end lost 2 bases, the J end lost 4 bases, and 11 bases lay between the germline ends. Germline V CDR1 and CDR2: GTSNPN, SVGIG (reference sequence). The CDR3 region is CAWSLTVFYGYTF. CDR3 coding DNA: TGTGCCTGGAGTCTGACAGTCTTCTATGGCTACACCTTC.

The chain couples TRBV25-1 to TRBJ1-1; D is unresolved. The V and J ends lost 4 bases and 5 bases respectively, with 14 bases between them. CDR1 is MGHDK, CDR2 SYGVNS, per germline. The CDR3 length is 14 residues. The CDR3 spells CASSAGLVRTEAFF. In nucleotides, the CDR3 is TGTGCCAGCAGTGCGGGGTTGGTTAGGACTGAAGCTTTCTTT.

The gene calls are TRBV19 and TRBJ1-5; TRBD1 matches at 12 bases. Germline loops: CDR1 LNHDA, CDR2 SQIVND (reference sequence). Trimming removed 1 base from V and 5 bases from J; junction bases left unmatched: 12. The CDR3 runs 19 residues. CDR3 nucleotides: TGTGCCAGTAGTATAGGTTTCTGGGGACAGGGGGCGAGGGATCAGCCCCAGCATTTT. Its protein is CASSIGFWGQGARDQPQHF. Variable domain in full (rest from reference TRBV19 and TRBJ1-5): DGGITQSPKYLFRKEGQNVTLSCEQNLNHDAMYWYRQDPGQGLRLIYYSQIVNDFQKGDIAEGYSVSREKKESFPLTVTSAQKNPTAFYLCASSIGFWGQGARDQPQHFGDGTRLSIL.

The rearrangement uses TRBV6-4 and TRBJ2-1, with D perhaps matching TRBD2 (7 bases). CDR3 length equals 17 residues. V lost 2 bases and J lost 7, with 21 bases in between. Germline CDR1 MRHNA, CDR2 SNTAGT. The CDR3 spells CASSDGRGGGRGNEQFF. The CDR3 DNA is TGTGCCAGCAGTGACGGCCGGGGCGGGGGCCGGGGTAATGAGCAGTTCTTC.

This chain uses TRBV25-1 with TRBJ1-5; D not certain. The V end lost 10 bases, the J end lost 0 bases, and 16 bases lay between the germline ends. Germline lookup yields CDR1 MGHDK and CDR2 SYGVNS. This CDR3 region has 15 residues. CDR3 bases: TGTGCCACCCAAGCGGGAGGTTATAGCAATCAGCCCCAGCATTTT. It specifies CATQAGGYSNQPQHF.

The CDR3 DNA reads TGTGCCAGCAAACGGGACTCAAACACTGAAGCTTTCTTT. Its protein is CASKRDSNTEAFF. The chain joins TRBV2 to TRBJ1-1; tentative D call: TRBD1 (5 bases). The V end was cut by 7 bases, the J end by 2 bases, with 11 bases between. CDR1 is SNHLY and CDR2 is FYNNEI in the germline V gene. This CDR3 has 13 residues.

The DNA of the CDR3 is TGTGCCAGCAGCTTAGGTAGGGGCAACACTGAAGCTTTCTTT. This gives the protein CASSLGRGNTEAFF. The chain employs TRBV7-8 and TRBJ1-1; D might be TRBD1 (5 bases). The germline V gene has CDR1 SGHVS and CDR2 FQNEAQ. This CDR3 region has 14 residues. Trimming took off 1 base at V and 2 bases at J, with 8 bases between the two ends.

This chain uses TRBV5-1 with TRBJ1-6; 7 nucleotides match TRBD1. Germline CDR1 and CDR2: SGHRS and YFSETQ. This CDR3 is 16 amino acids long. After removal of 0 bases from V and 7 bases from J, the junction contained 7 bases not matched to a gene. The DNA for the CDR3 is TGCGCCAGCAGCTTGGGAACAGGGGAGTGGAATTCACCCCTCCACTTT. Amino acids: CASSLGTGEWNSPLHF.

The chain's CDR3 is CAISESGSGANVLTF. The CDR3 bases are TGTGCCATCAGTGAGTCTGGTAGCGGGGCCAACGTCCTGACTTTC. This rearrangement joins TRBV10-3 to TRBJ2-6, with D unresolved. Germline CDR1 and CDR2: ENHRY and SYGVKD. V was trimmed by 0 bases and J by 4 bases, leaving 7 bases between them. This CDR3 spans 15 amino acids.

CDR3 in amino acids: CASSPRQGPYEQYF. CDR3 coding DNA: TGTGCCAGCAGCCCAAGACAGGGACCCTACGAGCAGTACTTC. The gene calls are TRBV5-5 and TRBJ2-7, with 7 bases fitting TRBD1. The trim removed 4 bases at V and 2 bases at J, leaving 6 bases unmatched. The CDR3 consists of 14 residues. Germline V gene lookup returns CDR1 SGHKS and CDR2 YYEKEE (reference sequence).

The chain recombines TRBV14 with TRBJ2-7; 7 nucleotides match TRBD2. There are 15 residues in the CDR3. Germline CDR1 is SGHDN and CDR2 is FVKESK. The junction had 12 bases not matched to a gene; V was cut back by 4 bases and J by 6 bases. The CDR3 sequence: CASSRTLHERGEQYF. Here the CDR3 DNA reads TGTGCCAGCAGCCGGACACTTCACGAGCGGGGCGAGCAGTACTTC.

The J gene is TRBJ1-5, the V gene TRBV7-3, with D maybe TRBD1 (5 bases). Trimming took off 4 bases at V and 5 bases at J, with 15 bases between the two ends. Per the germline V gene, CDR1 is SGHTA and CDR2 is FQGTGA. The CDR3 contains 15 residues. The CDR3 DNA reads as TGTGCCAGCAGCTGCGACCGGGACTGCGATCAGCCCCAGCATTTT. Its translation is CASSCDRDCDQPQHF.

The genes are TRBV19 and TRBJ1-1, with D possibly TRBD1 on 5 matching bases. There are 16 residues in the CDR3. CDR1 is LNHDA and CDR2 is SQIVND in the germline V gene (reference sequence). Trimming removed 0 bases from V and 6 bases from J, with 17 bases in between. In DNA form, the CDR3 reads TGTGCCAGTAGTATAGATGAAGGGGCAGGAACCTCTGAAGCTTTCTTT. It translates to CASSIDEGAGTSEAFF.

The rearrangement joins TRBV19 to TRBJ2-5; TRBD2 aligns across 8 bases. Looked up from germline, CDR1 is LNHDA and CDR2 is SQIVND (reference sequence). CDR3 length equals 17 residues. The J segment lost 2 bases and the V segment lost 5 bases, leaving 13 bases of the junction unmatched. CDR3 DNA sequence: TGTGCCAGTAGTCCTCGGGGGGGGACCAGAAGGCAAGAGACCCAGTACTTC. Protein product: CASSPRGGTRRQETQYF.

The sample holds one count of this clone. The chain combines TRBV7-8 with TRBJ2-7; tentatively, D is TRBD2 (6 bases). There are 14 residues in the CDR3. Trimming took off 4 bases at V and 0 bases at J, with 10 bases between the two ends. The V gene's germline CDR1 is SGHVS and CDR2 FQNEAQ. The DNA for the CDR3 is TGTGCCAGCAGCTCCCGGGGGAGCTCCTACGAGCAGTACTTC. Amino acid sequence: CASSSRGSSYEQYF.

The chain combines TRBV25-1 with TRBJ2-1; 12 bases map to TRBD2. The V gene's germline CDR1 is MGHDK and CDR2 SYGVNS. CDR3 length: 16 residues. J lost 6 bases, V lost 8 bases, and 11 bases had no gene match. The CDR3 loop is CASSPSLAGGPNEQFF. CDR3 coding DNA: TGTGCCAGCTCACCCTCACTAGCGGGAGGCCCCAATGAGCAGTTCTTC.

CDR3 nucleotides: TGTGCCAGCAGCCTATGGGGCCCGGGACAGGACTATGGCTACACCTTC. Its protein product is CASSLWGPGQDYGYTF. This rearrangement joins TRBV14 to TRBJ1-2; 8 nucleotides match TRBD1. The V and J ends lost 4 bases and 3 bases, in that order; junction bases with no gene match: 10. Germline CDR1 and CDR2: SGHDN and FVKESK. The CDR3 is 16 residues long.

The J gene is TRBJ1-2, the V gene TRBV27; perhaps TRBD1 as D (5 bases). CDR1 and CDR2 from the germline V gene are MNHEY and SMNVEV (reference sequence). CDR3 length: 14 residues. Trimming stripped 5 bases from V and 6 bases from J, with 16 bases between. Written as DNA, the CDR3 is TGTGCCAGCAGTCCCTGGGGGGGGTGGGATGGCTACACCTTC. Protein: CASSPWGGWDGYTF.